A selection of T cell receptor beta chains follows, all from one sample in a study of T cells in Graves' hyperthyroidism and ophthalmopathy. TCRdb analysed the multiplex PCR reads with MiXCR anew, one entry per CDR3 protein. The sample includes roughly 740,000 distinct CDR3 sequences, 16% seen only once; the top ten take approximately 8.4%. Input material: blood. Receptor source: a man between 18 and 35 years old with Graves' hyperthyroidism. Both conserved end residues are part of each CDR3. Each record gives: D gene, clone size, J gene, V gene, CDR3 DNA, CDR3 protein. A D gene is named only where the DNA matches it firmly. Some rows have no size entry. The others give once, few or many, or a class for an expanded clone.

d_call: -
clone_size: few
j_call: TRBJ2-1
v_call: TRBV12-5
cdr3_nt: TGTGCTAGTGGTTTGGTCGGGGGTTCCCCCAATGAGCAGTTCTTC
cdr3_aa: CASGLVGGSPNEQFF

d_call: -
clone_size: -
j_call: TRBJ1-5
v_call: TRBV19
cdr3_nt: TGTGCCAGTAGTAGGCGATCCGCCGAACAGCCCCAGCATTTT
cdr3_aa: CASSRRSAEQPQHF

d_call: -
clone_size: many
j_call: TRBJ2-2
v_call: TRBV28
cdr3_nt: TGTGCCAGCATTGAGCTGAACACCGGGGAGCTGTTTTTT
cdr3_aa: CASIELNTGELFF

d_call: TRBD2
clone_size: -
j_call: TRBJ2-7
v_call: TRBV7-3
cdr3_nt: TGTGCCAACAGCTGGACTAGCGGGACATACGAGCAGTACTTC
cdr3_aa: CANSWTSGTYEQYF

d_call: -
clone_size: -
j_call: TRBJ2-1
v_call: TRBV19
cdr3_nt: TGTGCCAGTAGTACCCCAGGACTCAGCCAAGGCGATGAGCAGTTCTTC
cdr3_aa: CASSTPGLSQGDEQFF

d_call: -
clone_size: many
j_call: TRBJ2-1
v_call: TRBV5-8
cdr3_nt: TGTGCCAGCAGCTTAAGGCATGAGCAGTTCTTC
cdr3_aa: CASSLRHEQFF

d_call: -
clone_size: -
j_call: TRBJ2-3
v_call: TRBV9
cdr3_nt: TGTGCCAGCAGCCCTTGGATCGAGGATACGCAGTATTTT
cdr3_aa: CASSPWIEDTQYF

d_call: TRBD2
clone_size: -
j_call: TRBJ2-5
v_call: TRBV7-9
cdr3_nt: TGTGCCAGCAGCTTCCTAGCGGGAGTCACCCAAGAGACCCAGTACTTC
cdr3_aa: CASSFLAGVTQETQYF

d_call: TRBD2
clone_size: many
j_call: TRBJ2-1
v_call: TRBV12-3/TRBV12-4
cdr3_nt: TGTGCCAGCAGTCCTAGCGGGACGAGCTCCTACAATGAGCAGTTCTTC
cdr3_aa: CASSPSGTSSYNEQFF

d_call: -
clone_size: many
j_call: TRBJ1-1
v_call: TRBV5-1
cdr3_nt: TGTGCCAGCAGTTTAGGGCGGAGTGAAGCTTTCTTT
cdr3_aa: CASSLGRSEAFF

d_call: -
clone_size: -
j_call: TRBJ1-2
v_call: TRBV6-2/TRBV6-3
cdr3_nt: TGTGCCAGCAGTTACGGGGAGTCGGATGGCTACACCTTC
cdr3_aa: CASSYGESDGYTF

d_call: TRBD1
clone_size: once
j_call: TRBJ2-7
v_call: TRBV20-1
cdr3_nt: TGCAGTGCTAAACAGGGGGCTTACGAGCAGTACTTC
cdr3_aa: CSAKQGAYEQYF

d_call: -
clone_size: many
j_call: TRBJ2-5
v_call: TRBV14
cdr3_nt: TGTGCCAGCAGCCAAGAAGGCGGAGCGGGTGGGACCCAGTACTTC
cdr3_aa: CASSQEGGAGGTQYF

d_call: TRBD1
clone_size: few
j_call: TRBJ2-2
v_call: TRBV6-1
cdr3_nt: TGTGCCAGCAGACTACAGACAGGGAGCACCGGGGAGCTGTTTTTT
cdr3_aa: CASRLQTGSTGELFF

d_call: TRBD2
clone_size: many
j_call: TRBJ2-5
v_call: TRBV6-1
cdr3_nt: TGTGCCAGCAGCCCGGGGGGGTCCGAGACCCAGTACTTC
cdr3_aa: CASSPGGSETQYF

d_call: -
clone_size: few
j_call: TRBJ2-5
v_call: TRBV20-1
cdr3_nt: TGCAGTGCAGAAGAGGGGACCCAGTACTTC
cdr3_aa: CSAEEGTQYF

d_call: -
clone_size: many
j_call: TRBJ1-1
v_call: TRBV15
cdr3_nt: TGTGCCACCAGCAGAGGGAGGGAGACTGAAGCTTTCTTT
cdr3_aa: CATSRGRETEAFF

d_call: TRBD1
clone_size: -
j_call: TRBJ2-7
v_call: TRBV20-1
cdr3_nt: TGCAGTGCTAGAGGACAGGGGTTTTACGAGCAGTACTTC
cdr3_aa: CSARGQGFYEQYF

d_call: -
clone_size: many
j_call: TRBJ2-7
v_call: TRBV10-3
cdr3_nt: TGTGCCATCAGTGGTTCCGGGAGCTACGAGCAGTACTTC
cdr3_aa: CAISGSGSYEQYF

d_call: -
clone_size: many
j_call: TRBJ2-1
v_call: TRBV7-2
cdr3_nt: TGTGCCAGCAGCTTACCAATTAATGAGCAGTTCTTC
cdr3_aa: CASSLPINEQFF

d_call: TRBD2
clone_size: few
j_call: TRBJ2-3
v_call: TRBV12-3/TRBV12-4
cdr3_nt: TGTGCCAGCAGTGTGGGGCGGGAGGGCCGGTCGCAGTATTTT
cdr3_aa: CASSVGREGRSQYF

d_call: TRBD2
clone_size: few
j_call: TRBJ2-7
v_call: TRBV28
cdr3_nt: TGTGCCAGCAGTTTTTCTCTAGCGGGGGAGCAGTACTTC
cdr3_aa: CASSFSLAGEQYF

d_call: -
clone_size: many
j_call: TRBJ1-1
v_call: TRBV10-3
cdr3_nt: TGTGCCATCAGTGAACGTTTGAACACTGAAGCTTTCTTT
cdr3_aa: CAISERLNTEAFF

d_call: -
clone_size: -
j_call: TRBJ2-7
v_call: TRBV29-1
cdr3_nt: TGCAGCGTTGAAGTTCGAACTGATACCTACGAGCAGTACTTC
cdr3_aa: CSVEVRTDTYEQYF

d_call: -
clone_size: few
j_call: TRBJ1-5
v_call: TRBV7-2
cdr3_nt: TGTGCCAGCAGCTCGGACGGACTTAGGCAGCCCCAGCATTTT
cdr3_aa: CASSSDGLRQPQHF

d_call: -
clone_size: few
j_call: TRBJ1-4
v_call: TRBV12-3/TRBV12-4
cdr3_nt: TGTGCCAGCAGTTTGGTCGGTCCCTTTTATGAAAAACTGTTTTTT
cdr3_aa: CASSLVGPFYEKLFF

d_call: -
clone_size: many
j_call: TRBJ1-5
v_call: TRBV28
cdr3_nt: TGTGCCAGCAGTTTATCGGACAATTATCAGCCCCAGCATTTT
cdr3_aa: CASSLSDNYQPQHF

d_call: TRBD2
clone_size: -
j_call: TRBJ2-1
v_call: TRBV7-2
cdr3_nt: TGTGCCAGCAGCTTAGAGACTAGCGGAGTTGAGCAGTTCTTC
cdr3_aa: CASSLETSGVEQFF

d_call: -
clone_size: many
j_call: TRBJ1-1
v_call: TRBV3-1
cdr3_nt: TGTGCCAGCAGCCAAGTTTATTCAGGTTCGGGCACTGAAGCTTTCTTT
cdr3_aa: CASSQVYSGSGTEAFF

d_call: -
clone_size: -
j_call: TRBJ1-1
v_call: TRBV6-5
cdr3_nt: TGTGCCAGCAGTTACTATCCCGGGGGGCGCGAAGCTTTCTTT
cdr3_aa: CASSYYPGGREAFF

d_call: TRBD2
clone_size: many
j_call: TRBJ2-7
v_call: TRBV6-2/TRBV6-3
cdr3_nt: TGTGCCAGCAGTTATTCCCCGGGACTATCCTACGAGCAGTACTTC
cdr3_aa: CASSYSPGLSYEQYF

d_call: TRBD2
clone_size: many
j_call: TRBJ2-7
v_call: TRBV9
cdr3_nt: TGTGCCAGCAGCGTAGGCGCTAGCGGGACGAACTACGAGCAGTACTTC
cdr3_aa: CASSVGASGTNYEQYF

d_call: -
clone_size: many
j_call: TRBJ2-7
v_call: TRBV10-3
cdr3_nt: TGTGCCACCGTTGGCGTACGACACGAGCAGTACTTC
cdr3_aa: CATVGVRHEQYF

d_call: -
clone_size: many
j_call: TRBJ2-5
v_call: TRBV20-1
cdr3_nt: TGCAGTTTCTACCAGGGTGGCCAAGAGACCCAGTACTTC
cdr3_aa: CSFYQGGQETQYF

d_call: -
clone_size: few
j_call: TRBJ2-7
v_call: TRBV6-1
cdr3_nt: TGTGCCAGCAGTGTTACAGGGACCTCACTCGAGCAGTACTTC
cdr3_aa: CASSVTGTSLEQYF

d_call: -
clone_size: -
j_call: TRBJ1-4
v_call: TRBV9
cdr3_nt: TGTGCCAGCAGCGTAGGAGGAAGGAATGAAAAACTGTTTTTT
cdr3_aa: CASSVGGRNEKLFF

d_call: TRBD1
clone_size: many
j_call: TRBJ2-7
v_call: TRBV10-3
cdr3_nt: TGTGCCATCGCCCCACGGACAGGGGAACACGAGCAGTACTTC
cdr3_aa: CAIAPRTGEHEQYF

d_call: -
clone_size: many
j_call: TRBJ2-6
v_call: TRBV27
cdr3_nt: TGTGCCAGCAGTGCGACAGGCTCTGGGGCCAACGTCCTGACTTTC
cdr3_aa: CASSATGSGANVLTF

d_call: -
clone_size: many
j_call: TRBJ2-2
v_call: TRBV11-2
cdr3_nt: TGTGCCAGCAGCCCTCAGCGCGGCGGGGAGCTGTTTTTT
cdr3_aa: CASSPQRGGELFF

d_call: TRBD2
clone_size: -
j_call: TRBJ2-7
v_call: TRBV20-1
cdr3_nt: TGCAGTGCTAGGGAGCGGGGCAGCTCCTACGAGCAGTACTTC
cdr3_aa: CSARERGSSYEQYF

d_call: -
clone_size: -
j_call: TRBJ1-2
v_call: TRBV7-8
cdr3_nt: TGTGCCAGCAGCTTCCGGGGGGGCCGACCTGGCACTAACTATGGCTACACCTTC
cdr3_aa: CASSFRGGRPGTNYGYTF

d_call: -
clone_size: many
j_call: TRBJ2-7
v_call: TRBV12-3/TRBV12-4
cdr3_nt: TGTGCCAGCAGTTACGACCCAAGCTCCTACGAGCAGTACTTC
cdr3_aa: CASSYDPSSYEQYF

d_call: TRBD1
clone_size: few
j_call: TRBJ2-1
v_call: TRBV19
cdr3_nt: TGTGCCAGTAGTTCATATCCGGGACAGGGGACGAATGAGCAGTTCTTC
cdr3_aa: CASSSYPGQGTNEQFF

d_call: TRBD2
clone_size: few
j_call: TRBJ2-2
v_call: TRBV20-1
cdr3_nt: TGCAGTGCTGGGGGGGACGAGACCCCCGGGGAGCTGTTTTTT
cdr3_aa: CSAGGDETPGELFF

d_call: TRBD1
clone_size: few
j_call: TRBJ2-7
v_call: TRBV27
cdr3_nt: TGTGCCAGCAGTGGACAGGAGACTGGATACGAGCAGTACTTC
cdr3_aa: CASSGQETGYEQYF

d_call: -
clone_size: few
j_call: TRBJ2-2
v_call: TRBV20-1
cdr3_nt: TGCAGTGCTTCCGGACCTCCCATCAGGGAGCTGTTTTTT
cdr3_aa: CSASGPPIRELFF

d_call: -
clone_size: few
j_call: TRBJ1-1
v_call: TRBV7-9
cdr3_nt: TGTGCCAGCAGCTTACATCTAGGGGTCAACACTGAAGCTTTCTTT
cdr3_aa: CASSLHLGVNTEAFF

d_call: TRBD2
clone_size: many
j_call: TRBJ2-2
v_call: TRBV24-1
cdr3_nt: TGTGCCACCAGTGGTCCGGGACTACTGAACACCGGGGAGCTGTTTTTT
cdr3_aa: CATSGPGLLNTGELFF

d_call: -
clone_size: many
j_call: TRBJ2-7
v_call: TRBV29-1
cdr3_nt: TGCAGCGTTGAAGATCACCAGGGTCGCGAGCAGTACTTC
cdr3_aa: CSVEDHQGREQYF

d_call: TRBD2
clone_size: many
j_call: TRBJ2-3
v_call: TRBV20-1
cdr3_nt: TGCAGTGCTGGGGGACTAGCGGTTGCTAGCACAGATACGCAGTATTTT
cdr3_aa: CSAGGLAVASTDTQYF

d_call: -
clone_size: many
j_call: TRBJ2-7
v_call: TRBV18
cdr3_nt: TGTGCCAGCTCACCGCGCCCCGGAGACGAGCAGTACTTC
cdr3_aa: CASSPRPGDEQYF

d_call: -
clone_size: many
j_call: TRBJ1-1
v_call: TRBV28
cdr3_nt: TGTGCCAGCAGTTTCATGGGCAGGGCTGCTTTCTTT
cdr3_aa: CASSFMGRAAFF

d_call: TRBD2
clone_size: many
j_call: TRBJ2-7
v_call: TRBV11-2
cdr3_nt: TGTGCCAGCAGCTTCGCGAGCTCAACTAGCGGGGGAGGATACGAGCAGTACTTC
cdr3_aa: CASSFASSTSGGGYEQYF

d_call: -
clone_size: few
j_call: TRBJ1-2
v_call: TRBV6-1
cdr3_nt: TGTGCCAGCAGTTACCGGCAGAACTATGGCTACACCTTC
cdr3_aa: CASSYRQNYGYTF

d_call: -
clone_size: few
j_call: TRBJ1-1
v_call: TRBV19
cdr3_nt: TGTGCCAGTAGTCGCCTCGGTATACTCTCGAGGGAAGGGAACACTGAAGCTTTCTTT
cdr3_aa: CASSRLGILSREGNTEAFF

d_call: -
clone_size: once
j_call: TRBJ1-5
v_call: TRBV20-1
cdr3_nt: TGCAGTATTGGAGGGGTCGGATATAGCAATCAGCCCCAGCATTTT
cdr3_aa: CSIGGVGYSNQPQHF

d_call: -
clone_size: many
j_call: TRBJ2-5
v_call: TRBV20-1
cdr3_nt: TGCAGTGCTCCCCGTGACCGGGCAGAGACCCAGTACTTC
cdr3_aa: CSAPRDRAETQYF

d_call: TRBD2
clone_size: many
j_call: TRBJ2-3
v_call: TRBV12-3/TRBV12-4
cdr3_nt: TGTGCCAGCAGTTGGATAGCGGGGATGGATACGCAGTATTTT
cdr3_aa: CASSWIAGMDTQYF

d_call: -
clone_size: many
j_call: TRBJ1-1
v_call: TRBV4-1
cdr3_nt: TGCGCCAGCAGCCAAGATAAGGGAACTGAAGCTTTCTTT
cdr3_aa: CASSQDKGTEAFF

d_call: TRBD1
clone_size: many
j_call: TRBJ2-5
v_call: TRBV5-8
cdr3_nt: TGTGCCAGCAGCGCCCAAACAGGGGCCGGGGAGACCCAGTACTTC
cdr3_aa: CASSAQTGAGETQYF